The text below deals with one TCR beta chain. Semi-nested PCR with Nested Universal Primer A followed constant-region reverse priming of full-length variable regions. TCRdb independently ran MiXCR on the 5' RACE reads; one entry per CDR3 protein. The sample carries approximately 41,000 distinct CDR3 sequences, just under 30% recorded once. In germline, CDR1 is PRHDT, CDR2 FYEKMQ (reference sequence). The CDR3 totals 20 residues. V gave up 2 bases and J gave up 1 base; unmatched junction bases: 8. Sequenced: memory CD4+ T cells sorted from a lymph node. Documented subset: memory CD4+ T cells, CD4+CD45RO+CD25-. This clonotype originated in a female donor with breast cancer. The chain carries TRBV13 and TRBJ2-4; 16 bases match TRBD2. The CDR3: CASSLTRGTSGGAAKNIQYF. The CDR3 nucleotides read TGTGCCAGCAGCTTAACCCGCGGGACTAGCGGGGGGGCCGCCAAAAACATTCAGTACTTC.